Each of the 19 T cell receptor beta chains below was sequenced from the same sample in a study of T cells in Graves' hyperthyroidism and ophthalmopathy. The investigators amplified TCR beta CDR3 regions from RNA transcripts. Researchers ran a first-round RT-PCR on the TCR CDR3 using the HTBI primer set. In TCRdb, the multiplex PCR reads were re-called with MiXCR into one record per CDR3 protein. The profile shows 310,000 or so distinct CDR3 sequences, more than 15% of them singletons. Sequenced sample: blood. These receptors all stem from a woman aged 60-70 years with Graves' ophthalmopathy.

The sample holds many counts of this clonotype. The chain is built from TRBV18 and TRBJ1-1; D gene unclear. Trimming removed 4 bases from V and 4 bases from J, with 10 bases in between. The length of the CDR3 is 13 residues. Germline V gene lookup returns CDR1 KGHSH and CDR2 LQKENI. CDR3 region: CASSLKEGTEAFF. The CDR3 DNA follows: TGTGCCAGCTCACTTAAGGAGGGCACTGAAGCTTTCTTT.

This clonotype appeared many times. The chain is built from TRBV11-2 and TRBJ2-1; no clear D gene. Deletions cut 1 base from V and 1 base from J, with 8 bases between. The CDR3 has 15 residues. CDR1 is SGHAT, CDR2 FQNNGV, per germline. This CDR3 reads CASSLGGRSYNEQFF. DNA for the CDR3: TGTGCCAGCAGCTTAGGCGGCCGTTCCTACAATGAGCAGTTCTTC.

This clonotype was picked up one time. The chain links TRBV3-1 to TRBJ1-1; 9 bases fit TRBD1. This CDR3 is built from 14 residues. The ends lost 5 bases at V and 6 bases at J; junction bases unmatched: 7. CDR1 LGHDT and CDR2 YNNKEL come from the germline V gene (reference sequence). Here the CDR3 DNA reads TGTGCCAGCAGCGCAGGGACAGGGCTAGCTGAAGCTTTCTTT. Its protein is CASSAGTGLAEAFF.

This clonotype was recorded many times. The chain employs TRBV5-6 and TRBJ2-7; D might be TRBD2 (6 bases). The germline V gene has CDR1 SGHDT and CDR2 YYEEEE. Trimming stripped 3 bases from V and 3 bases from J, with 16 bases between. CDR3 length equals 15 residues. CDR3 sequence: CASSYTGTFRYEQYF. Here the CDR3 DNA reads TGTGCCAGCAGCTACACCGGGACTTTTCGCTACGAGCAGTACTTC.

The CDR3 sequence: CASSIWPGGTYGYTF. Written as DNA, the CDR3 is TGTGCCAGTAGTATCTGGCCAGGGGGAACCTATGGCTACACCTTC. The rearrangement links TRBV19 to TRBJ1-2; 7 positions match TRBD1. Germline V CDR1 and CDR2: LNHDA, SQIVND (reference sequence). J lost 4 bases, V lost 3 bases, and 8 bases had no gene match. This CDR3 is 15 amino acids long.

The V call is TRBV7-9, the J call TRBJ1-1; possible D gene TRBD1, 5 bases. The germline V gene encodes CDR1 SEHNR and CDR2 FQNEAQ (reference sequence). The CDR3 has 13 residues. V dropped 2 bases and J dropped 8 bases, with 12 bases sitting between them. This CDR3 is CASSLPGYGEAFF. CDR3 coding DNA: TGTGCCAGCAGCTTACCAGGGTATGGGGAAGCTTTCTTT.

The sample holds many counts of this clonotype. The chain has TRBV11-1 and TRBJ2-3; tentative D call: TRBD2 (6 bases). Germline CDR1 and CDR2: SGHAT and FQDESV (reference sequence). The CDR3 is 15 residues long. Trimming took off 3 bases at V and 4 bases at J, with 14 bases between the two ends. The DNA for the CDR3 is TGTGCCAGCAGCTTCGCGGCGGGACTTGCAGATACGCAGTATTTT. It is translated as CASSFAAGLADTQYF.

The rearrangement joins TRBV20-1 to TRBJ1-1, with a tentative D call TRBD1 (6 bases). From germline, CDR1 is DFQATT and CDR2 SNEGSKA (reference sequence). The CDR3 has 12 residues. V was cut by 6 bases and J by 6 bases, with 14 bases left in between. The CDR3 here is CSAEGGGAEAFF. CDR3 bases: TGCAGTGCGGAAGGTGGGGGCGCTGAAGCTTTCTTT.

This chain connects TRBV15 to TRBJ1-3; D is undetermined. V lost 0 bases to trimming and J lost 7 bases, with 10 bases between them. The CDR3 spans 14 residues. Per germline, CDR1 LNHNV and CDR2 YYDKDF (reference sequence). CDR3 sequence: CATSRDYSENTIYF. The CDR3 DNA follows: TGTGCCACCAGCAGAGATTATTCCGAGAACACCATATATTTT.

The chain employs TRBV18 and TRBJ1-6; no clear D. The CDR3 has 13 residues. The V gene's germline CDR1 is KGHSH and CDR2 LQKENI. V shed 2 bases and J shed 7 bases, with 6 bases lying between them. DNA of the CDR3: TGTGCCAGCTCACCAAATTTGAATTCACCCCTCCACTTT. Its translation is CASSPNLNSPLHF.

This chain links TRBV7-9 with TRBJ2-5; D ambiguous. There are 16 residues in the CDR3. V lost 5 bases and J 2 bases, leaving 18 bases between the germline ends. Germline lookup yields CDR1 SEHNR and CDR2 FQNEAQ (reference sequence). CDR3 DNA sequence: TGTGCCAGCAGCCCCAACCTAGATAGGGTGCAAGAGACCCAGTACTTC. This gives the protein CASSPNLDRVQETQYF.

This sequence joins TRBV19 and TRBJ1-5; no clear D. This CDR3 is built from 16 residues. The germline V gene has CDR1 LNHDA and CDR2 SQIVND (reference sequence). Trimming stripped 7 bases from V and 0 bases from J, with 16 bases between. The CDR3 sequence: CASKLTGPYSNQPQHF. In DNA form, the CDR3 reads TGTGCCAGTAAACTCACCGGACCCTATAGCAATCAGCCCCAGCATTTT.

Many counts were recorded for this clonotype. V gene TRBV5-8 combines with J gene TRBJ2-2; D might be TRBD2 (6 bases). There are 15 residues in the CDR3. V was trimmed by 2 bases and J by 4 bases, leaving 12 bases between them. Germline CDR1 and CDR2: SGHTS and YDEGEE. In nucleotides, the CDR3 is TGTGCCAGCAGCTTAGGAGGGCCGAGCACCGGGGAGCTGTTTTTT. It yields the protein CASSLGGPSTGELFF.

As for this clonotype: A much bigger clone sits one base away, suggesting this may be a read error. The chain has TRBV5-1 and TRBJ2-1; TRBD2 matches at 11 bases. The CDR3 covers 15 residues. The J segment lost 8 bases and the V segment lost 1 base, leaving 5 bases of the junction unmatched. The germline CDR1 and CDR2 sequences are SGHRS and YFSETQ. The CDR3 DNA is TGCGCCAGCAGCTTGACTAGCGGGAGTTTGGATGAGCAGTTCTTC. Translated: CASSLTSGSLDEQFF.

This clonotype was counted between two and nine times. V usage is TRBV5-4 and J usage is TRBJ2-2; D not certain. CDR3 length: 13 amino acids. V lost 3 bases and J lost 3, with 6 bases in between. From germline, CDR1 is SGHNT and CDR2 YYREEE (reference sequence). The CDR3 nucleotides are TGTGCCAGCAGCTCCCAAGACACCGGGGAGCTGTTTTTT. It translates to CASSSQDTGELFF.

The chain combines TRBV5-4 with TRBJ2-1; 7 nucleotides align to TRBD2. The trim removed 4 bases at V and 2 bases at J, leaving 12 bases unmatched. Germline CDR1 and CDR2: SGHNT and YYREEE (reference sequence). The CDR3 consists of 17 residues. The CDR3 spells CASSPVGGGGTYNEQFF. Written as DNA, the CDR3 is TGTGCCAGCAGCCCGGTCGGAGGCGGGGGAACCTACAATGAGCAGTTCTTC.

About this clonotype itself: A much larger clone differs by one base, so this may be a read error. This sequence joins TRBV7-2 and TRBJ1-2, with a tentative D call TRBD1 (5 bases). Germline values: CDR1 SGHTA, CDR2 FQGNSA. This CDR3 comprises 14 residues. The V end lost 5 bases, the J end lost 8 bases, and 18 bases lay between the germline ends. In DNA, the CDR3 is TGTGCCAGCAGCCTCTGGCGGGACGGAGGCGGCTACACCTTC. Amino acids: CASSLWRDGGGYTF.

The V call is TRBV29-1, the J call TRBJ2-7, with TRBD2 matching 11 bases. V was clipped by 2 bases and J by 0 bases; unmatched bases: 3. CDR1 and CDR2 (germline): SQVTM, ANQGSEA. The CDR3 runs to 15 residues. The DNA of the CDR3 is TGCAGCGTTGAACTAGCGGGAGGCTTCTCCTACGAGCAGTACTTC. Protein product: CSVELAGGFSYEQYF.

The rearrangement uses TRBV5-4 and TRBJ2-3; weak D call: TRBD2 (5 bases). Trimming pared 2 bases from V and 0 bases from J, leaving 10 bases between. The germline V gene has CDR1 SGHNT and CDR2 YYREEE (reference sequence). CDR3 length: 15 amino acids. The CDR3 DNA sequence: TGTGCCAGCAGCTTTGCGGGCTCTAGCACAGATACGCAGTATTTT. Residues: CASSFAGSSTDTQYF.